Following are 22 T cell receptor beta chains from one sample sequenced in a study of CD8 T cell repertoires and HIV-1 epitope variants. The antigens these receptors bind are not known. Clones were sequenced by immunoSEQ multiplex PCR, and TCRdb holds only the in-frame ones, with some missing. The sample gives thousands of clones, more than 55% of which show up once; about 45% is in the top ten. Sequencing was done on a sample of cultured CD8+ T cells derived from PBMCs. These receptors were obtained from a male donor with HIV.

V gene TRBV15 combines with J gene TRBJ1-2, with D possibly matching TRBD1 (5 bases). The germline gives CDR1 LNHNV, CDR2 YYDKDF (reference sequence). The CDR3 extends over 17 amino acids. The V end was cut by 5 bases, the J end by 6 bases, with 25 bases between. The CDR3 DNA is TGTGCCACCAGCGGATTCTTTCGGACAATGGTTCATAATGGCTACACCTTC. Translating gives CATSGFFRTMVHNGYTF.

This clone appeared a single time. The genes are TRBV6-5 and TRBJ1-4, with D tentatively TRBD1 (5 bases). V gave up 2 bases and J gave up 10 bases, with 11 bases separating them. The CDR3 runs to 13 residues. Germline V gives CDR1 MNHEY, CDR2 SVGAGI. The CDR3 is CASSYKWGLKLFF. The CDR3 region has the DNA TGTGCCAGCAGTTACAAATGGGGACTAAAACTGTTTTTT.

J is TRBJ2-2 and V is TRBV25-1; D may be TRBD1 (6 bases). The CDR3 sequence is 14 residues long. V lost 3 bases and J 2 bases, leaving 7 bases between the germline ends. The germline V gene encodes CDR1 MGHDK and CDR2 SYGVNS. The CDR3 spells CASSEDSNTGELFF. CDR3 nucleotide sequence: TGTGCCAGCAGTGAGGACAGCAACACCGGGGAGCTGTTTTTT. Based on the CDR3 plus reference TRBV25-1 and TRBJ2-2, the full variable domain is EADIYQTPRYLVIGTGKKITLECSQTMGHDKMYWYQQDPGMELHLIHYSYGVNSTEKGDLSSESTVSRIRTEHFPLTLESARPSHTSQYLCASSEDSNTGELFFGEGSRLTVL.

This clone was seen a few times. This chain uses TRBV5-4 with TRBJ1-4; TRBD1 agrees at 9 bases. With 2 bases clipped from V and 8 bases from J, the junction kept 10 bases outside the gene matches. Germline CDR1 is SGHNT and CDR2 is YYREEE (reference sequence). This CDR3 has 16 amino acids. The CDR3 nucleotides are TGTGCCAGCAGCTTTTCGGGACAGGGTTTAGGAGAAAAACTGTTTTTT. Its protein product is CASSFSGQGLGEKLFF.

The chain employs TRBV4-1 and TRBJ2-7; 7 nucleotides line up with TRBD2. The germline V gene encodes CDR1 MGHRA and CDR2 YSYEKL. This CDR3 is 16 amino acids long. J lost 2 bases, V lost 1 base, and 8 bases had no gene match. In nucleotides, the CDR3 is TGCGCCAGCAGCCAAGTAGGAGGAGCGGGGACCTACGAGCAGTACTTC. The encoded protein is CASSQVGGAGTYEQYF.

This chain connects TRBV11-2 to TRBJ1-1; no reliable D call. The V end was cut by 1 base, the J end by 0 bases, with 6 bases between. The germline V gene encodes CDR1 SGHAT and CDR2 FQNNGV. The CDR3 sequence is 14 residues long. Written as DNA, the CDR3 is TGTGCCAGCAGCTTAGGGAATATGAACACTGAAGCTTTCTTT. This codes for CASSLGNMNTEAFF.

This clone was counted between two and nine times. The chain joins TRBV14 to TRBJ2-1, with D maybe TRBD1 (6 bases). V was pared by 5 bases and J by 7 bases, with 12 bases between. The CDR3 sequence is 13 residues long. Per the germline V gene, CDR1 is SGHDN and CDR2 is FVKESK. The CDR3 here is CASSTWDINEQFF. The CDR3 nucleotides read TGTGCCAGCAGCACCTGGGACATAAATGAGCAGTTCTTC.

The chain recombines TRBV11-2 with TRBJ1-2; a weak D match, TRBD1 (6 bases). Trimming removed 6 bases at V and 4 bases at J, with 15 bases between. The germline gives CDR1 SGHAT, CDR2 FQNNGV. The CDR3 covers 14 residues. CDR3 in amino acids: CASSNQGQIYGYTF. The CDR3, as DNA: TGTGCCAGCAGTAACCAAGGACAGATCTATGGCTACACCTTC.

This chain connects TRBV4-2 to TRBJ2-3; 11 bases agree with TRBD1. The ends lost 0 bases at V and 3 bases at J; junction bases unmatched: 5. CDR1 and CDR2 (germline): LGHNA, YNFKEQ. CDR3 length: 17 amino acids. The DNA for the CDR3 is TGTGCCAGCAGCCAAGATGCCGGGACAGGGGGTACAGATACGCAGTATTTT. Translating gives CASSQDAGTGGTDTQYF.

The chain joins TRBV19 to TRBJ2-5, with D possibly called TRBD1 or TRBD2 (5 bases each). In germline, CDR1 is LNHDA, CDR2 SQIVND (reference sequence). The ends were cut back, 1 base at V and 4 bases at J, with 10 bases in the middle. The CDR3 has 14 amino acids. The CDR3 bases are TGTGCCAGTAGTATAGGTGGGGGTAGAGAGACCCAGTACTTC. Translated, it gives CASSIGGGRETQYF.

A single count supports this clone. The chain is built from TRBV28 and TRBJ2-1; possibly TRBD2 for D (6 bases). CDR3 length equals 13 residues. The germline V gene has CDR1 MDHEN and CDR2 SYDVKM. The V end was cut by 8 bases, the J end by 8 bases, with 16 bases between. CDR3 protein: CASLTTSKDEQFF. The CDR3 DNA is TGTGCCAGCCTGACTACTAGCAAGGATGAGCAGTTCTTC.

A few counts support this clone. DNA of the CDR3: TGTGCCAGCAGCTGGTCTGCAGAGGCCTACGAGCAGTACTTC. Translating it yields CASSWSAEAYEQYF. This chain joins TRBV28 and TRBJ2-7; no firm D call. The V end was cut by 6 bases, the J end by 2 bases, with 14 bases between. Germline CDR1 MDHEN, CDR2 SYDVKM. This CDR3 has 14 residues. Full variable domain (remainder filled in from reference TRBV28 and TRBJ2-7): DVKVTQSSRYLVKRTGEKVFLECVQDMDHENMFWYRQDPGLGLRLIYFSYDVKMKEKGDIPEGYSVSREKKERFSLILESASTNQTSMYLCASSWSAEAYEQYFGPGTRLTVT.

The V call is TRBV5-4, the J call TRBJ2-7; no reliable D call. CDR3 size: 12 residues. The germline V gene has CDR1 SGHNT and CDR2 YYREEE (reference sequence). V was trimmed by 5 bases and J by 0 bases, leaving 6 bases between them. The chain's CDR3 is CASSLASYEQYF. The CDR3 bases are TGTGCCAGCAGTCTGGCCTCCTACGAGCAGTACTTC.

This chain links TRBV28 with TRBJ2-3; 8 bases agree with TRBD2. Germline-derived CDR1 and CDR2 are MDHEN and SYDVKM. The CDR3 has 15 residues. V lost 10 bases, J lost 4 bases, and 13 bases stayed unmatched. The CDR3 protein is CAIRYLGAGADTQYF. The CDR3 DNA reads as TGTGCCATCCGATATTTGGGAGCGGGAGCAGATACGCAGTATTTT.

The sample holds a few counts of this clone. The chain employs TRBV9 and TRBJ2-2; D unclear. This CDR3 is 15 amino acids long. CDR1 and CDR2 from the germline V gene are SGDLS and YYNGEE. Between the trimmed V and J ends, which lost 7 bases and 1 base, there was a span of 14 bases. CDR3 amino acids: CASSEGFWNTGELFF. Written as DNA, the CDR3 is TGTGCCAGCTCGGAAGGGTTCTGGAACACCGGGGAGCTGTTTTTT.

The genes are TRBV28 and TRBJ1-4; 7 nucleotides line up with TRBD1. V gave up 5 bases and J gave up 5 bases; unmatched junction bases: 17. CDR1 is MDHEN and CDR2 is SYDVKM in the germline V gene. The CDR3 contains 18 residues. The CDR3 DNA is TGTGCCAGCAGTAAACACCGTTCCGGGACAGAGTTAAATGAAAAACTGTTTTTT. Protein sequence: CASSKHRSGTELNEKLFF.

The J gene is TRBJ2-7, the V gene TRBV14; D call uncertain. The ends were cut back, 6 bases at V and 6 bases at J, with 18 bases in the middle. The length of the CDR3 is 14 residues. Germline CDR1 SGHDN, CDR2 FVKESK. The CDR3 DNA reads TGTGCCAGCAGGCCCAATCTTCAATTGGGCGAGCAGTACTTC. Its translation is CASRPNLQLGEQYF.

The V and J genes are TRBV10-3 and TRBJ2-7; possible D gene TRBD1, 6 bases. The CDR3 totals 14 residues. Trimming cost V 4 bases and J 2 bases, with 12 bases left between them. Germline-derived CDR1 and CDR2 are ENHRY and SYGVKD. DNA for the CDR3: TGTGCCATCAGTGGGGTCGGGGACACCTACGAGCAGTACTTC. Amino acid sequence: CAISGVGDTYEQYF.

The chain carries TRBV13 and TRBJ2-7; 7 bases align to TRBD1. Germline loops: CDR1 PRHDT, CDR2 FYEKMQ (reference sequence). CDR3 length: 17 amino acids. Losses at the gene ends were 4 bases for V and 6 bases for J; bases not matched to a gene: 18. As DNA, the CDR3 is TGTGCCAGCAGCTCTTACCTACCTGACAGGGCCCAAGGCGAGCAGTACTTC. The encoded protein is CASSSYLPDRAQGEQYF.

The chain links TRBV11-1 to TRBJ1-1; a weak D match, TRBD1 (5 bases). The V and J ends lost 2 bases and 1 base respectively, with 14 bases between them. CDR1 is SGHAT and CDR2 is FQDESV in the germline V gene (reference sequence). This CDR3 spans 16 amino acids. In DNA, the CDR3 is TGTGCCAGCAGCTTATTTCCAGGGATGGCGAACACTGAAGCTTTCTTT. This gives the protein CASSLFPGMANTEAFF.

This chain joins TRBV19 and TRBJ1-1, with a weak D call TRBD1 (6 bases). Germline V lookup: CDR1 LNHDA, CDR2 SQIVND (reference sequence). V shed 3 bases and J shed 8 bases, with 16 bases lying between them. The CDR3 runs 14 residues. The CDR3 protein is CASSITGMTGEAFF. In nucleotides, the CDR3 is TGTGCCAGTAGTATCACGGGTATGACAGGAGAAGCTTTCTTT. Together with reference TRBV19 and TRBJ1-1, the CDR3 gives the full variable domain: DGGITQSPKYLFRKEGQNVTLSCEQNLNHDAMYWYRQDPGQGLRLIYYSQIVNDFQKGDIAEGYSVSREKKESFPLTVTSAQKNPTAFYLCASSITGMTGEAFFGQGTRLTVV.

This clone was picked up a small number of times. This chain uses TRBV9 with TRBJ1-4, with 9 bases aligning to TRBD1. The V gene end was trimmed by 3 bases and the J gene end by 5 bases; junction bases not matched to a gene: 5. This CDR3 region has 15 residues. Per germline, CDR1 SGDLS and CDR2 YYNGEE. The CDR3 is CASSATGTGNEKLFF. The CDR3 DNA follows: TGTGCCAGCAGCGCGACCGGGACAGGGAATGAAAAACTGTTTTTT.